A selection of T cell receptor beta chains follows, all from one sample in a study of siplizumab effects on memory and regulatory T cells. Clones were sequenced by immunoSEQ multiplex PCR, and TCRdb holds only the in-frame ones, with some missing. This table has about 110,000 clones, just under 95% appearing once. Sequencing was performed on CD4+ T cells sorted from blood. These receptor sequences come from a human donor in good health. Each CDR3 is given with its conserved first and last residue. Fields, in order: D gene, J gene, V gene, clone size, CDR3 protein, CDR3 DNA. A D gene is named only where the DNA matches it firmly. Size is stated for part of the rows, as once, few or many counts, or as a class when the clone is expanded.

D gene: .; J gene: TRBJ2-5; V gene: TRBV15; clone size: .; CDR3 protein: CATSRDQPGLETQYF; CDR3 DNA: TGTGCCACCAGCAGAGATCAACCGGGGCTGGAGACCCAGTACTTC
D gene: .; J gene: TRBJ2-1; V gene: TRBV10-3; clone size: .; CDR3 protein: CAISAGSSYNEQFF; CDR3 DNA: TGTGCCATCAGTGCCGGGAGCTCCTACAATGAGCAGTTCTTC
D gene: .; J gene: TRBJ2-3; V gene: TRBV6-1; clone size: .; CDR3 protein: CASEPGGHTQYF; CDR3 DNA: TGTGCCAGCGAGCCCGGGGGTCATACGCAGTATTTT
D gene: .; J gene: TRBJ1-4; V gene: TRBV6-5; clone size: .; CDR3 protein: CASSYSGAREEKLFF; CDR3 DNA: TGTGCCAGCAGTTACTCGGGGGCACGAGAGGAAAAACTGTTTTTT
D gene: TRBD1; J gene: TRBJ2-5; V gene: TRBV5-1; clone size: .; CDR3 protein: CASSPGTGGYQETQYF; CDR3 DNA: TGCGCCAGCAGCCCCGGGACAGGAGGGTACCAAGAGACCCAGTACTTC
D gene: .; J gene: TRBJ2-7; V gene: TRBV6-1; clone size: .; CDR3 protein: CASRAGEVETYEQYF; CDR3 DNA: TGTGCCAGCAGGGCCGGGGAGGTCGAAACCTACGAGCAGTACTTC
D gene: TRBD1; J gene: TRBJ2-7; V gene: TRBV20-1; clone size: .; CDR3 protein: CSAPTGREQYF; CDR3 DNA: TGCAGTGCACCGACAGGGCGGGAGCAGTACTTC
D gene: .; J gene: TRBJ1-1; V gene: TRBV18; clone size: .; CDR3 protein: CASSPSRDMNTEAFF; CDR3 DNA: TGTGCCAGCTCACCATCTCGTGACATGAACACTGAAGCTTTCTTT
D gene: .; J gene: TRBJ2-7; V gene: TRBV7-2; clone size: .; CDR3 protein: CASTSYTRYEQYF; CDR3 DNA: TGTGCCAGCACCTCTTACACGCGCTACGAGCAGTACTTC
D gene: TRBD1; J gene: TRBJ2-7; V gene: TRBV29-1; clone size: once; CDR3 protein: CSGGTGAQTEQYF; CDR3 DNA: TGCAGCGGGGGGACAGGGGCCCAAACGGAGCAGTACTTC
D gene: .; J gene: TRBJ2-3; V gene: TRBV7-2; clone size: .; CDR3 protein: CASRGPQSTDTQYF; CDR3 DNA: TGTGCCAGCCGGGGGCCCCAAAGCACAGATACGCAGTATTTT
D gene: .; J gene: TRBJ1-2; V gene: TRBV6-1; clone size: .; CDR3 protein: CASNYNYGYTF; CDR3 DNA: TGTGCCAGCAATTACAACTATGGCTACACCTTC
D gene: .; J gene: TRBJ2-1; V gene: TRBV5-6; clone size: .; CDR3 protein: CASSSRWTATYNEQFF; CDR3 DNA: TGTGCCAGCAGCTCCAGATGGACAGCTACCTACAATGAGCAGTTCTTC
D gene: TRBD2; J gene: TRBJ2-7; V gene: TRBV5-1; clone size: .; CDR3 protein: CASSRLAGGPGEQYF; CDR3 DNA: TGCGCCAGCAGCCGACTAGCGGGAGGGCCGGGCGAGCAGTACTTC
D gene: .; J gene: TRBJ2-5; V gene: TRBV6-5; clone size: .; CDR3 protein: CATTGFETQYF; CDR3 DNA: TGTGCCACGACCGGGTTTGAGACCCAGTACTTC
D gene: .; J gene: TRBJ1-1; V gene: TRBV6-5; clone size: .; CDR3 protein: CASSYSHRDTEAFF; CDR3 DNA: TGTGCCAGCAGTTACTCTCACAGGGACACTGAAGCTTTCTTT
D gene: .; J gene: TRBJ2-7; V gene: TRBV15; clone size: .; CDR3 protein: CATSRDTAYEQYF; CDR3 DNA: TGTGCCACCAGCAGAGACACCGCCTACGAGCAGTACTTC
D gene: TRBD1; J gene: TRBJ1-1; V gene: TRBV25-1; clone size: once; CDR3 protein: CASSQPGQGNTEAFF; CDR3 DNA: TGTGCCAGCAGTCAACCGGGACAGGGGAACACTGAAGCTTTCTTT
D gene: .; J gene: TRBJ2-2; V gene: TRBV9; clone size: .; CDR3 protein: CASSVDPNTGELFF; CDR3 DNA: TGTGCCAGCAGCGTAGACCCGAACACCGGGGAGCTGTTTTTT
D gene: .; J gene: TRBJ1-1; V gene: TRBV6-1; clone size: .; CDR3 protein: CASSAGTDAFF; CDR3 DNA: TGTGCCAGCAGTGCCGGGACTGATGCTTTCTTT
D gene: .; J gene: TRBJ1-2; V gene: TRBV30; clone size: .; CDR3 protein: CAWMIHKANYGYTF; CDR3 DNA: TGTGCCTGGATGATCCACAAAGCTAACTATGGCTACACCTTC
D gene: TRBD1; J gene: TRBJ2-5; V gene: TRBV7-7; clone size: .; CDR3 protein: CASSTGGGETQYF; CDR3 DNA: TGTGCTAGCAGTACAGGGGGCGGGGAGACCCAGTACTTC
D gene: TRBD2; J gene: TRBJ2-5; V gene: TRBV7-8; clone size: few; CDR3 protein: CASGEGRETQYF; CDR3 DNA: TGTGCCAGCGGGGAGGGGCGAGAGACCCAGTACTTC
D gene: .; J gene: TRBJ1-3; V gene: TRBV18; clone size: .; CDR3 protein: CASSWAVDGNTIYF; CDR3 DNA: TGTGCCAGCTCATGGGCAGTCGATGGAAACACCATATATTTT
D gene: .; J gene: TRBJ1-2; V gene: TRBV15; clone size: .; CDR3 protein: CATSRDQGGIYGYTF; CDR3 DNA: TGTGCCACCAGCAGAGATCAAGGCGGTATCTATGGCTACACCTTC
D gene: .; J gene: TRBJ2-7; V gene: TRBV29-1; clone size: .; CDR3 protein: CSVARSRGNPYEQYF; CDR3 DNA: TGCAGCGTCGCGCGATCAAGGGGAAATCCCTACGAGCAGTACTTC
D gene: .; J gene: TRBJ1-1; V gene: TRBV6-5; clone size: .; CDR3 protein: CASRVRGMNTEAFF; CDR3 DNA: TGTGCCAGCAGGGTTAGGGGGATGAACACTGAAGCTTTCTTT
D gene: .; J gene: TRBJ2-5; V gene: TRBV5-5; clone size: .; CDR3 protein: CASSLVRDQQETQYF; CDR3 DNA: TGTGCCAGCAGCTTGGTGAGGGATCAGCAAGAGACCCAGTACTTC
D gene: .; J gene: TRBJ1-1; V gene: TRBV29-1; clone size: .; CDR3 protein: CGGGRALNTEAFF; CDR3 DNA: TGCGGCGGAGGCCGGGCTCTTAACACTGAAGCTTTCTTT
D gene: .; J gene: TRBJ1-5; V gene: TRBV19; clone size: .; CDR3 protein: CASRAAPGNQPQHF; CDR3 DNA: TGTGCCAGTCGGGCCGCCCCGGGCAATCAGCCCCAGCATTTT
D gene: TRBD1; J gene: TRBJ1-3; V gene: TRBV19; clone size: .; CDR3 protein: CASGQGGNTIYF; CDR3 DNA: TGTGCCAGCGGACAGGGTGGAAACACCATATATTTT
D gene: TRBD1; J gene: TRBJ2-1; V gene: TRBV2; clone size: .; CDR3 protein: CASRLVRGNEQFF; CDR3 DNA: TGTGCCAGCAGACTAGTCAGGGGGAATGAGCAGTTCTTC
D gene: .; J gene: TRBJ2-3; V gene: TRBV25-1; clone size: .; CDR3 protein: CASRGGYTQYF; CDR3 DNA: TGTGCCAGCAGAGGAGGATATACGCAGTATTTT
D gene: .; J gene: TRBJ1-1; V gene: TRBV5-1; clone size: .; CDR3 protein: CASSLGPTGIGTEAFF; CDR3 DNA: TGCGCCAGCAGCTTGGGCCCAACAGGGATTGGCACTGAAGCTTTCTTT
D gene: .; J gene: TRBJ1-4; V gene: TRBV28; clone size: .; CDR3 protein: CASSFPTSAREKLFF; CDR3 DNA: TGTGCCAGCAGTTTCCCGACATCCGCTAGGGAAAAACTGTTTTTT
D gene: TRBD2; J gene: TRBJ2-7; V gene: TRBV6-1; clone size: .; CDR3 protein: CASPSGSLGSYEQYF; CDR3 DNA: TGTGCCAGCCCTAGCGGGAGTTTGGGGTCCTACGAGCAGTACTTC
D gene: TRBD1; J gene: TRBJ2-7; V gene: TRBV6-4; clone size: .; CDR3 protein: CASIFRDRGYEQYF; CDR3 DNA: TGTGCCAGCATCTTCCGGGACAGGGGTTACGAGCAGTACTTC
D gene: TRBD2; J gene: TRBJ2-5; V gene: TRBV2; clone size: .; CDR3 protein: CASSEASGRLIEETQYF; CDR3 DNA: TGTGCCAGCAGTGAAGCGAGCGGGAGACTGATAGAAGAGACCCAGTACTTC
D gene: .; J gene: TRBJ1-2; V gene: TRBV19; clone size: .; CDR3 protein: CASSTPDGIQYGYTF; CDR3 DNA: TGTGCCAGTAGTACCCCGGACGGGATTCAATACGGCTACACCTTC
D gene: .; J gene: TRBJ1-3; V gene: TRBV11-2; clone size: few; CDR3 protein: CASSLHSLGTSGNTIYF; CDR3 DNA: TGTGCCAGCAGCTTACATTCTCTAGGGACCTCAGGAAACACCATATATTTT
D gene: .; J gene: TRBJ1-1; V gene: TRBV5-6; clone size: .; CDR3 protein: CASSLVGRGGEAFF; CDR3 DNA: TGTGCCAGCAGCTTGGTGGGTAGGGGTGGTGAAGCTTTCTTT
D gene: .; J gene: TRBJ2-7; V gene: TRBV20-1; clone size: .; CDR3 protein: CSAGVLDEQYF; CDR3 DNA: TGCAGTGCTGGGGTTTTGGACGAGCAGTACTTC
D gene: TRBD1; J gene: TRBJ1-1; V gene: TRBV7-9; clone size: .; CDR3 protein: CASSVSGTDLEAFF; CDR3 DNA: TGTGCCAGCAGCGTCTCCGGGACAGACCTTGAAGCTTTCTTT
D gene: .; J gene: TRBJ2-3; V gene: TRBV7-6; clone size: .; CDR3 protein: CASSLAPSTDTQYF; CDR3 DNA: TGTGCCAGCAGCTTAGCTCCCAGCACAGATACGCAGTATTTT
D gene: .; J gene: TRBJ1-2; V gene: TRBV6-1; clone size: .; CDR3 protein: CASSVEGPNYGYTF; CDR3 DNA: TGTGCCAGCAGTGTGGAGGGTCCCAACTATGGCTACACCTTC
D gene: .; J gene: TRBJ2-5; V gene: TRBV5-6; clone size: .; CDR3 protein: CASSFEPQGGETQYF; CDR3 DNA: TGTGCCAGCAGCTTCGAGCCACAGGGTGGGGAGACCCAGTACTTC
D gene: TRBD1; J gene: TRBJ1-2; V gene: TRBV6-6; clone size: .; CDR3 protein: CASSYFPDRGLRYTF; CDR3 DNA: TGTGCCAGCAGTTACTTCCCGGACAGGGGTTTGCGCTACACCTTC
D gene: .; J gene: TRBJ1-1; V gene: TRBV14; clone size: .; CDR3 protein: CASSVGHRAFF; CDR3 DNA: TGTGCCAGCAGCGTCGGTCATCGAGCTTTCTTT
D gene: .; J gene: TRBJ2-5; V gene: TRBV19; clone size: .; CDR3 protein: CASSIAVRETQYF; CDR3 DNA: TGTGCCAGTAGTATAGCGGTCAGAGAGACCCAGTACTTC
D gene: .; J gene: TRBJ2-7; V gene: TRBV19; clone size: .; CDR3 protein: CASSVSGPDSYEQYF; CDR3 DNA: TGTGCCAGTAGTGTTTCCGGGCCCGACTCCTACGAGCAGTACTTC
D gene: TRBD1; J gene: TRBJ1-1; V gene: TRBV6-1; clone size: .; CDR3 protein: CASNMAGGGTEAFF; CDR3 DNA: TGTGCCAGCAACATGGCAGGGGGAGGTACTGAAGCTTTCTTT
D gene: .; J gene: TRBJ1-3; V gene: TRBV7-9; clone size: .; CDR3 protein: CASSLWLGLGSSGNTIYF; CDR3 DNA: TGTGCCAGCAGCTTATGGCTGGGGCTCGGGAGCTCTGGAAACACCATATATTTT
D gene: .; J gene: TRBJ1-4; V gene: TRBV28; clone size: .; CDR3 protein: CASSLRGSATNEKLFF; CDR3 DNA: TGTGCCAGCAGTTTGCGGGGGTCGGCAACTAATGAAAAACTGTTTTTT
D gene: TRBD1; J gene: TRBJ1-5; V gene: TRBV18; clone size: .; CDR3 protein: CASSPPTGVGQPQHF; CDR3 DNA: TGTGCCAGCTCACCGCCTACAGGGGTAGGGCAGCCCCAGCATTTT